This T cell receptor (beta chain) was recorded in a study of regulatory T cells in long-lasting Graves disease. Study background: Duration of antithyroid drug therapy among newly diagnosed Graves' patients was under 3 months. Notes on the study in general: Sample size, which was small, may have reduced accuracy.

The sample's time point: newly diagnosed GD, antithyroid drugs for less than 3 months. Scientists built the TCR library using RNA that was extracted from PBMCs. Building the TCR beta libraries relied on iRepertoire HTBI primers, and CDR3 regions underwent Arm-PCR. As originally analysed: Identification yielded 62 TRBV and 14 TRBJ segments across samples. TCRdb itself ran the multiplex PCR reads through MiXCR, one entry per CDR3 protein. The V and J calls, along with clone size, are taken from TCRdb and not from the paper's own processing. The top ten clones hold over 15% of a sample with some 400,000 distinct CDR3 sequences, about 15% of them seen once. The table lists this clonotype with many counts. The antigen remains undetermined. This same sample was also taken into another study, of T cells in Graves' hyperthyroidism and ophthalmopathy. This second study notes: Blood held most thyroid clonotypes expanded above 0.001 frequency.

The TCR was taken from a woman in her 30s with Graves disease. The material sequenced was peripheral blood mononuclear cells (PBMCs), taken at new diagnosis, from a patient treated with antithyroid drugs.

Here the CDR3 DNA reads TGTGCCAGCAGTTTATCGTACGGTCAGCCCCAGCATTTT. It encodes CASSLSYGQPQHF. V usage is TRBV27 and J usage is TRBJ1-5, with D hard to call. The length of the CDR3 is 13 residues. Germline loops: CDR1 MNHEY, CDR2 SMNVEV (reference sequence). V was shortened by 0 bases and J by 6 bases, with 6 bases between the two germline ends.